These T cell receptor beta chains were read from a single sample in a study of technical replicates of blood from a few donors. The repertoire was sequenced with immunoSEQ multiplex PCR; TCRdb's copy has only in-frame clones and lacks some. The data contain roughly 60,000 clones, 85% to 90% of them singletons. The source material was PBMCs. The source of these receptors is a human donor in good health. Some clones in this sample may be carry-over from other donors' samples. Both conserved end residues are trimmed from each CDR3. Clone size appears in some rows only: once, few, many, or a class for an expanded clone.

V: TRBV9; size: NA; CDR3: ASSVEGRGYGYT
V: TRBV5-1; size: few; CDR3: ASSLESSNQPQH
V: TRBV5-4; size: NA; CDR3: ASSPRQGYNEQF
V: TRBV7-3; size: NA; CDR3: ASSLTGATEAF
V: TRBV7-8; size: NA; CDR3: ASKGQAENSPLH
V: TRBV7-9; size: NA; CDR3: ASSFGTGAPGANVLT
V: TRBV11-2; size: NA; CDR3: ASGTSGVLEQY
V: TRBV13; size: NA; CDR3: ASSSGTGGNEQF
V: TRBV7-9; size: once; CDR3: ASSPMDRGGQPQH
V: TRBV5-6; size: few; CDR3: ASSLGQGGNQPQH
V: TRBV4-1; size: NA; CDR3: ASSQAPSPEQY
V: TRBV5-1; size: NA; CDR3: ASSLDSYDNEQF
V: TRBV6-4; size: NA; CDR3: ASSDGAYGYT
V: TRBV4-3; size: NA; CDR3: ASSQGQSNQPQH